This T cell receptor beta chain was retrieved from a study of OX40 agonist ivuxolimab in advanced cancers. Study outcomes and limitations: At 0.1 to 3.0 mg/kg and by week 6, CD4+ and CD8+ T cells in the blood had expanded clonally.

In regard to this clone: Its antigen is as yet unknown.

Clones were sequenced by immunoSEQ multiplex PCR, and TCRdb holds only the in-frame ones, with some missing. The table lists over 70,000 clones, approximately 91% of them singletons. V was shortened by 5 bases and J by 6 bases, with 20 bases between the two germline ends. Germline CDR1 SGHRS, CDR2 YFSETQ. The CDR3 runs 16 residues. The chain links TRBV5-1 to TRBJ2-2; D possibly corresponds to TRBD1 (6 bases). This clonotype originated in an adult with an advanced solid tumor such as melanoma, head and neck, liver or kidney cancer. Here the sequenced sample was CD4+ or CD8+ T cells sorted from blood, taken in a trial of the OX40 agonist ivuxolimab. In nucleotides, the CDR3 is TGCGCCAGCAGAGAGACCGTAACAACAGGGCCCGGGGAGCTGTTTTTT. Translation gives CASRETVTTGPGELFF.